This TCR beta chain was captured by sequencing in a study of blood T cell repertoires in COVID-19. About the research overall: The United States, Italy and Spain provided the acute and convalescent COVID-19 samples. Sample material is recorded as cDNA or gDNA derived from T cells, B-cell-depleted T cells, or PBMCs.

Clones were sequenced by immunoSEQ multiplex PCR, and TCRdb holds only the in-frame ones, with some missing. The table lists 350,000 or so clones, about 90% of them singletons, with roughly 10% in the top ten. Germline assignment: CDR1 ENHRY and CDR2 SYGVKD. This CDR3 comprises 12 residues. Trimming took off 11 bases at V and 0 bases at J, with 11 bases between the two ends. In Seattle, patients joined the study during active infection and were tracked longitudinally. In its sample, this clone was seen a few times. This clonotype was sampled from a woman aged 25 to 39 with COVID-19, enrolled during active disease. The chain links TRBV10-3 to TRBJ2-7, with D tentatively TRBD2 (5 bases). Sequencing used peripheral blood. Here the CDR3 reads CAASGSSYEQYF. The CDR3 region has the DNA TGTGCCGCGTCGGGGAGCTCCTACGAGCAGTACTTC.